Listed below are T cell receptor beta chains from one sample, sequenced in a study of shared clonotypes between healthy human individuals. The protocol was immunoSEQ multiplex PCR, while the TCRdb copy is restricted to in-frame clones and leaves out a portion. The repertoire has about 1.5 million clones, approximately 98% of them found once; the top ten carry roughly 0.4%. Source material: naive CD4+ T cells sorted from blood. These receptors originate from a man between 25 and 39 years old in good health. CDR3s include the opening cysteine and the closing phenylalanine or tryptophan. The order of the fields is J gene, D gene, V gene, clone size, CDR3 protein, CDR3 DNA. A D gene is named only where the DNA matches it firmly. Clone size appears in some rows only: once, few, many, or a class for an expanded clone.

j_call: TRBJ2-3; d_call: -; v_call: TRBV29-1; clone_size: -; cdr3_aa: CSVPQGGGITDTQYF; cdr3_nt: TGCAGCGTTCCGCAAGGAGGGGGTATCACAGATACGCAGTATTTT
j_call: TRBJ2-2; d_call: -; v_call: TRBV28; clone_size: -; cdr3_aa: CASRDTDRLAGELFF; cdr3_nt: TGTGCCAGCAGGGACACGGATCGCCTCGCCGGGGAGCTGTTTTTT
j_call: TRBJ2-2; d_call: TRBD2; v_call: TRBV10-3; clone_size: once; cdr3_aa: CAINALAGDTGELFF; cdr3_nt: TGTGCCATCAACGCTCTAGCGGGGGACACCGGGGAGCTGTTTTTT
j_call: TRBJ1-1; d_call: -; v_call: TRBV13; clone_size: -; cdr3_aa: CASSLERWRSTEAFF; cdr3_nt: TGTGCCAGCAGCTTAGAAAGGTGGAGAAGCACTGAAGCTTTCTTT
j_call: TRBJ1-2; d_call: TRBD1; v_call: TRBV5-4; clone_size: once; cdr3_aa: CASSLRRSQGNYGYTF; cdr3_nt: TGTGCCAGCAGCCTCCGCAGGTCACAGGGGAACTATGGCTACACCTTC
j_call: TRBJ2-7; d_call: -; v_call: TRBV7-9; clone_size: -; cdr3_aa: CASSLAGSSYEQYF; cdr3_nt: TGTGCCAGCAGCTTGGCGGGGTCCTCCTACGAGCAGTACTTC
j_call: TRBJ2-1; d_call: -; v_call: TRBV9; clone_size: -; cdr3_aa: CASSIQGREQFF; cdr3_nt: TGTGCCAGCAGCATACAGGGTCGGGAGCAGTTCTTC
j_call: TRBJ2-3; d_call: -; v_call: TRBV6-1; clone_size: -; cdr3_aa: CASSPRRGNTDTQYF; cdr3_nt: TGTGCCAGCAGCCCTAGAAGGGGGAACACAGATACGCAGTATTTT
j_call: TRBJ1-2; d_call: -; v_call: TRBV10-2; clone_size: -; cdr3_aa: CASSQQWGNGYTF; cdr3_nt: TGCGCCAGCAGTCAACAGTGGGGAAATGGCTACACCTTC
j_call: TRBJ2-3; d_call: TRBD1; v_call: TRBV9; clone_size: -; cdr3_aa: CASSVDRGPPQTQYF; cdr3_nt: TGTGCCAGCAGCGTAGACAGGGGACCTCCTCAGACGCAGTATTTT
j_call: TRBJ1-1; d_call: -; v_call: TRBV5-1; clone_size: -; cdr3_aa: CASSYRVSNTEAFF; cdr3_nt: TGCGCCAGCAGCTACAGGGTCTCGAACACTGAAGCTTTCTTT
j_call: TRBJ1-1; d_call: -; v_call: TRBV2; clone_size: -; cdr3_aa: CASSESKRTEAFF; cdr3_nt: TGTGCCAGCAGTGAGAGTAAGCGGACTGAAGCTTTCTTT
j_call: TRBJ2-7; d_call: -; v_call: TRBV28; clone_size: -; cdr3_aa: CASSLIIGTHNARSYEQYF; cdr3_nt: TGTGCCAGCAGTTTGATCATCGGGACGCATAACGCGAGATCCTACGAGCAGTACTTC
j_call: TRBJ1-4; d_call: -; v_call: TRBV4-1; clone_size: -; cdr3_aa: CASSQFKGGSTNEKLFF; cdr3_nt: TGCGCCAGCAGCCAATTTAAGGGAGGGTCAACTAATGAAAAACTGTTTTTT
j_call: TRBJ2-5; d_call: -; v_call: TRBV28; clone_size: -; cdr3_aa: CASRTRETQYF; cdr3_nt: TGTGCCAGCAGGACTCGAGAGACCCAGTACTTC
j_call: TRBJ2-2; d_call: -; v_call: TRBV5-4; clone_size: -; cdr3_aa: CASSLAGTTNTGELFF; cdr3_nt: TGTGCCAGCAGCTTGGCGGGGACAACGAACACCGGGGAGCTGTTTTTT
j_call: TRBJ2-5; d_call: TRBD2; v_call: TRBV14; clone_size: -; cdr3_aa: CASIRGGLQETQYF; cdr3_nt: TGTGCCAGCATCCGCGGGGGTCTCCAAGAGACCCAGTACTTC
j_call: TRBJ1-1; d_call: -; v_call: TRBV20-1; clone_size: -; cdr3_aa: CSARTGPEAFF; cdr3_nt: TGCAGTGCTAGAACGGGACCTGAAGCTTTCTTT
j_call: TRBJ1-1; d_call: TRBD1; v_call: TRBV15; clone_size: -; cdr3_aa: CATSIGQGRIDAEAFF; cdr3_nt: TGTGCCACCAGCATCGGACAGGGGAGAATTGACGCTGAAGCTTTCTTT
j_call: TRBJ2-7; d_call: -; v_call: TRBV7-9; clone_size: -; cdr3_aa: CASSFLDRSYEQYF; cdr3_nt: TGTGCCAGCAGCTTTCTTGACCGGTCCTACGAGCAGTACTTC
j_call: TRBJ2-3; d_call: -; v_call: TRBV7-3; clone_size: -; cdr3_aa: CASSLRGPRGSTDTQYF; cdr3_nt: TGTGCCAGCAGCTTAAGGGGCCCCCGGGGTAGCACAGATACGCAGTATTTT
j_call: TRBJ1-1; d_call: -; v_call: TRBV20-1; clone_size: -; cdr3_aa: CSAPGRGVAFF; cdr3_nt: TGCAGTGCCCCTGGGCGGGGAGTAGCTTTCTTT
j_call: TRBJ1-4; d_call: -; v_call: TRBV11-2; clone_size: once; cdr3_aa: CASSLAATNEKLFF; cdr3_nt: TGTGCCAGCAGCTTGGCCGCAACTAATGAAAAACTGTTTTTT
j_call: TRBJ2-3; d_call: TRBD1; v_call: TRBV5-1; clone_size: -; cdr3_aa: CASSLVQGSTDTQYF; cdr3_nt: TGCGCCAGCAGCTTGGTACAGGGGAGCACAGATACGCAGTATTTT
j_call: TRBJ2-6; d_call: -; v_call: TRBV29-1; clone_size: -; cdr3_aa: CSVEGRQASSSGANVLTF; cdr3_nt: TGCAGCGTTGAGGGTAGGCAGGCGTCAAGCTCTGGGGCCAACGTCCTGACTTTC
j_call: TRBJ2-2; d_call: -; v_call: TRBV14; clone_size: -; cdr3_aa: CASSQDRGLPNTGELFF; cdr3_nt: TGTGCCAGCAGCCAAGATCGGGGGCTACCGAACACCGGGGAGCTGTTTTTT
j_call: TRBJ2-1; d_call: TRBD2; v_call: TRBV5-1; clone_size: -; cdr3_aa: CASSSPGLAGGSSYNEQFF; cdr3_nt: TGCGCCAGCAGCTCTCCGGGACTAGCGGGAGGAAGCTCCTACAATGAGCAGTTCTTC
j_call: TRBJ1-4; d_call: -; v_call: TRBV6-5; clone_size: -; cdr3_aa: CASSPTGGGEKLFF; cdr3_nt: TGTGCCAGCAGTCCGACAGGCGGTGGAGAAAAACTGTTTTTT
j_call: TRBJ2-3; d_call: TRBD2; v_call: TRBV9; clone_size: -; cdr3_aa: CASSVSPGGPPDTQYF; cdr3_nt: TGTGCCAGCAGCGTATCTCCGGGAGGGCCGCCAGATACGCAGTATTTT
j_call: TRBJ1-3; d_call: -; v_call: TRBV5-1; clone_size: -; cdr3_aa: CASTMGVLSSGNTIYF; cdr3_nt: TGCGCCAGCACTATGGGGGTTTTGAGCTCTGGAAACACCATATATTTT
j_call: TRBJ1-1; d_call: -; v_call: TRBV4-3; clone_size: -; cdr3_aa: CASSQSPIGGLRTEAFF; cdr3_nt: TGCGCCAGCAGCCAATCCCCCATCGGGGGATTGAGGACTGAAGCTTTCTTT
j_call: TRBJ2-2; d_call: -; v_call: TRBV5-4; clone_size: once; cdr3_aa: CASSFVRDSELFF; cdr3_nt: TGTGCCAGCAGCTTTGTTCGGGACTCTGAGCTGTTTTTT
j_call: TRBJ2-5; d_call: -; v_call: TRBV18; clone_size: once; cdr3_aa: CASSPGIQETQYF; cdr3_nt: TGTGCCAGCTCACCAGGGATCCAAGAGACCCAGTACTTC
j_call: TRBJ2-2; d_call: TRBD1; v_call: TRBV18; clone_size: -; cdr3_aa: CASSPSTGGTYTGELFF; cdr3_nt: TGTGCCAGCTCACCATCGACAGGGGGCACGTACACCGGGGAGCTGTTTTTT
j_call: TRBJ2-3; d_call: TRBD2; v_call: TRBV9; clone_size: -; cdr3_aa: CASSPSQTSGRWNTQYF; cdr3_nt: TGTGCCAGCAGCCCGAGTCAGACTAGCGGGAGGTGGAATACGCAGTATTTT
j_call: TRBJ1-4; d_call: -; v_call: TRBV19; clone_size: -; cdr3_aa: CASSIRRRTNEKLFF; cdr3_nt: TGTGCCAGTAGTATAAGACGGCGGACTAATGAAAAACTGTTTTTT
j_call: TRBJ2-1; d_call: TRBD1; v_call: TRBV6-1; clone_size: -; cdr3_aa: CASSVGQGLYNEQFF; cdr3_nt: TGTGCCAGCAGTGTTGGACAGGGGCTTTACAATGAGCAGTTCTTC
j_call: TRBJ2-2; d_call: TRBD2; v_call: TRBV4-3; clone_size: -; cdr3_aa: CASSLLTSGRRNTGELFF; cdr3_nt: TGCGCCAGCAGCCTTTTGACTAGCGGGAGGAGGAACACCGGGGAGCTGTTTTTT
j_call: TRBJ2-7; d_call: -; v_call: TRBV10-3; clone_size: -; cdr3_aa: CAISESFYEQYF; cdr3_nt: TGTGCCATCAGTGAGTCCTTCTACGAGCAGTACTTC
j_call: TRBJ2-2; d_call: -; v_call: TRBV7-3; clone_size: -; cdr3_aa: CASSLSGRSGELFF; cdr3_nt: TGTGCCAGCAGCTTATCAGGTCGATCCGGGGAGCTGTTTTTT
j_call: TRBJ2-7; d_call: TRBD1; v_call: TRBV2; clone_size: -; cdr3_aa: CASTLDRTYEQYF; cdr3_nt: TGTGCCAGCACCTTGGACAGGACCTACGAGCAGTACTTC
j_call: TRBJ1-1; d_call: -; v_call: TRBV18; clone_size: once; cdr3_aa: CASSQERRTEAFF; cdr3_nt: TGTGCCAGCTCACAGGAGAGGAGGACTGAAGCTTTCTTT
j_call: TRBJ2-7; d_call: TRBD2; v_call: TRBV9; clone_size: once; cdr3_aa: CASSGAGVVVEQYF; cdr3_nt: TGTGCCAGCAGCGGAGCGGGAGTTGTCGTCGAGCAGTACTTC
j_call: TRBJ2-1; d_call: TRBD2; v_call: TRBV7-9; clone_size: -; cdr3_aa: CASSLLPTSGWDNEQFF; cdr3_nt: TGTGCCAGCAGCTTACTTCCTACTAGCGGGTGGGACAATGAGCAGTTCTTC
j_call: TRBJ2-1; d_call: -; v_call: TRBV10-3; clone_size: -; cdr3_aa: CAISEEGSYNEQFF; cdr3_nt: TGTGCCATCAGTGAGGAGGGGTCCTACAATGAGCAGTTCTTC
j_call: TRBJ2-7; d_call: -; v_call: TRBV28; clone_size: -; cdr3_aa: CASNPGRLDSYEQYF; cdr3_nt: TGTGCCAGCAACCCTGGGAGGCTCGACTCCTACGAGCAGTACTTC
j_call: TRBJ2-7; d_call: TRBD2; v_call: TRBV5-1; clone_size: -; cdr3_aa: CASSPGTSGRLGQYF; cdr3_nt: TGCGCCAGCAGCCCGGGGACTAGCGGGAGGTTGGGGCAGTACTTC
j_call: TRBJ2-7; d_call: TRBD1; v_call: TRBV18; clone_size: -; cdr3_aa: CASSPLGQDLLRGQYF; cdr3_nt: TGTGCCAGCTCACCACTAGGACAGGACCTACTCCGCGGGCAGTACTTC
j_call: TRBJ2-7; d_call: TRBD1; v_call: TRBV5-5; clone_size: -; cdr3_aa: CASSRDTGTATYEQYF; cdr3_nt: TGTGCCAGCAGCCGCGATACCGGGACAGCTACCTACGAGCAGTACTTC
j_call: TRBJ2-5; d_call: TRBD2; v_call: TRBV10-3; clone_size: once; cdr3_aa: CAISEPRGGLETQYF; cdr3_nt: TGTGCCATCAGTGAGCCGCGGGGGGGATTAGAGACCCAGTACTTC
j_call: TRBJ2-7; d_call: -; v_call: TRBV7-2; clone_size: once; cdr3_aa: CASSTTGVLGEQYF; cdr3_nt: TGTGCCAGCAGCACCACAGGAGTCCTTGGGGAGCAGTACTTC
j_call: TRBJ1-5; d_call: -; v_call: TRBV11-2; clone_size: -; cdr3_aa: CASSLGGPWQPQHF; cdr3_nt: TGTGCCAGCAGCTTAGGGGGTCCATGGCAGCCCCAGCATTTT
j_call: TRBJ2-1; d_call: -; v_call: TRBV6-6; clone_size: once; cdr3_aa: CASSSTLGGEQFF; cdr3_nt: TGTGCCAGCAGCTCTACACTAGGAGGTGAGCAGTTCTTC
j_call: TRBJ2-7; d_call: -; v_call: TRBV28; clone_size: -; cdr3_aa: CASSSSGLSSYEQYF; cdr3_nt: TGTGCCAGCAGTTCCTCAGGTTTAAGCTCCTACGAGCAGTACTTC
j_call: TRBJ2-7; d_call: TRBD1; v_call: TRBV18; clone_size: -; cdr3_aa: CASSPLRTGNSYEQYF; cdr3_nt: TGTGCCAGCTCACCGCTGCGGACAGGGAACTCCTACGAGCAGTACTTC
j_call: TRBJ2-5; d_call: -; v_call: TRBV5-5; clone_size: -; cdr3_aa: CASSLEAAGETQYF; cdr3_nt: TGTGCCAGCAGCTTGGAGGCGGCTGGGGAGACCCAGTACTTC
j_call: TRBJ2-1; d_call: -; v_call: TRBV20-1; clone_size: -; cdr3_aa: CSASSLNEQFF; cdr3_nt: TGCAGTGCTAGCAGCCTAAATGAGCAGTTCTTC
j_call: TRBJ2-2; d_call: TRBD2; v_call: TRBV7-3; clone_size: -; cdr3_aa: CASSLTLPAGGDTGELFF; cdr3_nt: TGTGCCAGCAGCTTAACGTTGCCAGCGGGAGGGGACACCGGGGAGCTGTTTTTT
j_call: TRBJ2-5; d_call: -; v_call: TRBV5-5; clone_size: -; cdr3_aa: CASSSRQQQETQYF; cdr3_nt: TGTGCCAGCAGCTCACGACAGCAGCAAGAGACCCAGTACTTC